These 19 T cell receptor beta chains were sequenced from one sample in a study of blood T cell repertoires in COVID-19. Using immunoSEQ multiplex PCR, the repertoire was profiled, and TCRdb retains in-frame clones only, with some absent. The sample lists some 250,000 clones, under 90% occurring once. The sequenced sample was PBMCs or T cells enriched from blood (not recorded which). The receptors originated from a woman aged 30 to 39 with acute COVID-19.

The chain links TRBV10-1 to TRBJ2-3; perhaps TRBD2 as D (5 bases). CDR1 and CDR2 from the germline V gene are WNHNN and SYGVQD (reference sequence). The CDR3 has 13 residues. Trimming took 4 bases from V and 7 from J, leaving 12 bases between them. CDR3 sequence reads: CASSVNSGNTQYF. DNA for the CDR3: TGCGCCAGCAGTGTTAATTCGGGGAATACGCAGTATTTT.

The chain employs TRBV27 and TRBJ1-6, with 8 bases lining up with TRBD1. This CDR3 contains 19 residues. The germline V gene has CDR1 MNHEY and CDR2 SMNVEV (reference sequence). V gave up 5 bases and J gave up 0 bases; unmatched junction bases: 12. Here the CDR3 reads CASSRRPGQESSYNSPLHF. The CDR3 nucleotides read TGTGCCAGCAGTCGTAGGCCGGGACAGGAGAGCTCCTATAATTCACCCCTCCACTTT.

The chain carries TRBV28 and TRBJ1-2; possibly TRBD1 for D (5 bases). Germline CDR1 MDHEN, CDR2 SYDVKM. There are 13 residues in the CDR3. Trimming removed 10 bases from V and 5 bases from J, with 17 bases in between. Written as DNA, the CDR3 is TGTGCCATACATAAGGGGTATCGGTATGGCTACACCTTC. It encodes CAIHKGYRYGYTF.

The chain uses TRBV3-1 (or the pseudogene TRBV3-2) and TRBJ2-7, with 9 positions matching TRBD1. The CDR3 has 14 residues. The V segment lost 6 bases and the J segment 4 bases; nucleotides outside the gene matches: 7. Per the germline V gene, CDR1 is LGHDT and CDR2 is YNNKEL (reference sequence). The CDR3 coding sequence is TGTGCCAGCAGTCCGGGACAGGGTATGTACGAGCAGTACTTC. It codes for CASSPGQGMYEQYF.

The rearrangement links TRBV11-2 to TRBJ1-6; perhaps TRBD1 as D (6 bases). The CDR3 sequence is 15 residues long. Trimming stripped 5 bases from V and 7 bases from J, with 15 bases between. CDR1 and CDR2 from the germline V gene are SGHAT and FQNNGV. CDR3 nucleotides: TGTGCCAGCAGCCCGGACAGCCAGGAAAATTCACCCCTCCACTTT. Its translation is CASSPDSQENSPLHF. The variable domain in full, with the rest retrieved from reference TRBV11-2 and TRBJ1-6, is EAGVAQSPRYKIIEKRQSVAFWCNPISGHATLYWYQQILGQGPKLLIQFQNNGVVDDSQLPKDRFSAERLKGVDSTLKIQPAKLEDSAVYLCASSPDSQENSPLHFGNGTRLTVT.

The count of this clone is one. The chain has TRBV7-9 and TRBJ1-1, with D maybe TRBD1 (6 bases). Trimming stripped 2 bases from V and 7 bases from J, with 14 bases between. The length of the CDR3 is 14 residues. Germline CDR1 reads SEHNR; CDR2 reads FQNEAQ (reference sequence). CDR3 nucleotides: TGTGCCAGCAGCTTAACCAGGGGAGTGGGTGAAGCTTTCTTT. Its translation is CASSLTRGVGEAFF.

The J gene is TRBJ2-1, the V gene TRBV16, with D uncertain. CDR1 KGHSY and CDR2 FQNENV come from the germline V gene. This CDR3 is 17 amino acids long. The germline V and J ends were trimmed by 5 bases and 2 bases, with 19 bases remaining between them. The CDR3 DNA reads TGTGCCAGCAGCACCCCCGAGGCAGCCATTACCTACAATGAGCAGTTCTTC. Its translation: CASSTPEAAITYNEQFF.

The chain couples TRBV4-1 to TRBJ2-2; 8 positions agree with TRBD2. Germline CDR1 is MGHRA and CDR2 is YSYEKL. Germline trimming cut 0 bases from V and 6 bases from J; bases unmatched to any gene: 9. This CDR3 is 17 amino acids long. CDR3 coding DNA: TGCGCCAGCAGCCAAGACATCGGGCAGCGGGGGTCCGGGGAGCTGTTTTTT. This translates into CASSQDIGQRGSGELFF.

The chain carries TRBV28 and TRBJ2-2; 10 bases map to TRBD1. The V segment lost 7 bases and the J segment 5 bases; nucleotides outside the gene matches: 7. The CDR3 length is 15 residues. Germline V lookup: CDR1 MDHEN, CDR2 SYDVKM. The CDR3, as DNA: TGTGCCAGCACCACCGGGACAGGGGTAACCGGGGAGCTGTTTTTT. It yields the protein CASTTGTGVTGELFF. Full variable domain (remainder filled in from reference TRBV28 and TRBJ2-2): DVKVTQSSRYLVKRTGEKVFLECVQDMDHENMFWYRQDPGLGLRLIYFSYDVKMKEKGDIPEGYSVSREKKERFSLILESASTNQTSMYLCASTTGTGVTGELFFGEGSRLTVL.

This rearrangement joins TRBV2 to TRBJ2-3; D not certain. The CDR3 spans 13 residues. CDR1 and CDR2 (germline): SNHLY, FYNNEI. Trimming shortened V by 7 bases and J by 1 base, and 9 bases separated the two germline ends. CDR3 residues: CASTGQGTDTQYF. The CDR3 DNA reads TGTGCCAGCACTGGGCAGGGCACAGATACGCAGTATTTT.

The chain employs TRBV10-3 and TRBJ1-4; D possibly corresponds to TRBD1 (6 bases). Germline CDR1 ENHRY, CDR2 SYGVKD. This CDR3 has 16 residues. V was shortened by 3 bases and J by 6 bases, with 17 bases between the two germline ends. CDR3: CAISDPRITGHEKLFF. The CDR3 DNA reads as TGTGCCATCAGTGATCCCCGGATCACAGGGCATGAAAAACTGTTTTTT.

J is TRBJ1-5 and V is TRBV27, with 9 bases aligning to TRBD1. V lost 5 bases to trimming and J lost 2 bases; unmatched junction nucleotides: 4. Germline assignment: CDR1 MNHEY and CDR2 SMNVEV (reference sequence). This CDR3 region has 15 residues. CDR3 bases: TGTGCCAGCAGTAGTGGACAGGGGCGCAATCAGCCCCAGCATTTT. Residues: CASSSGQGRNQPQHF.

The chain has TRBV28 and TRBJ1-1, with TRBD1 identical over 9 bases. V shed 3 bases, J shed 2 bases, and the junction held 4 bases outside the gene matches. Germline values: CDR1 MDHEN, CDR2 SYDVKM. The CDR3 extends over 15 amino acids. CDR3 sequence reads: CASSLPGQGNTEAFF. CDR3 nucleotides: TGTGCCAGCAGTTTGCCGGGACAGGGAAACACTGAAGCTTTCTTT.

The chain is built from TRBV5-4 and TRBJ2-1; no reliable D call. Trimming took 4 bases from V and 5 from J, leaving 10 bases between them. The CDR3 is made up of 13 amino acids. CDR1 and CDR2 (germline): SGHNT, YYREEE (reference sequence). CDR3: CASSPPTDNEQFF. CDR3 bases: TGTGCCAGCAGCCCCCCCACTGACAATGAGCAGTTCTTC.

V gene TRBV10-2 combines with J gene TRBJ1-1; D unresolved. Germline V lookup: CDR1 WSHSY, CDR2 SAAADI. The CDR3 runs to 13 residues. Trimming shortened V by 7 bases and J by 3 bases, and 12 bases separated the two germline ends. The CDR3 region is CASKAGGYTEAFF. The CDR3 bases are TGCGCCAGCAAGGCGGGAGGGTACACTGAAGCTTTCTTT.

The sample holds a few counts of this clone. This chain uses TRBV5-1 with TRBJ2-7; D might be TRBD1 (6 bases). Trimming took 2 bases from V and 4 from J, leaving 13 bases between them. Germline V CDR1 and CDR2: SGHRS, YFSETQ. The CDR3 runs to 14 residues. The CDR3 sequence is CASSLTAQGYEQYF. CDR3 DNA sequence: TGCGCCAGCAGCTTAACGGCCCAGGGGTACGAGCAGTACTTC.

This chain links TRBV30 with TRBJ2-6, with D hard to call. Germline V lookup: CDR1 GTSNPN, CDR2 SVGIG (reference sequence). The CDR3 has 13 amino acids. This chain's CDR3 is CARSDSGANVLTF. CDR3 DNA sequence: TGTGCTCGGTCCGACTCTGGGGCCAACGTCCTGACTTTC.

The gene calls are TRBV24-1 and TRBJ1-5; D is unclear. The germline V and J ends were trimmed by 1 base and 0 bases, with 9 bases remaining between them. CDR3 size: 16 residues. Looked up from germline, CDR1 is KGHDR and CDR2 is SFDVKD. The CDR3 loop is CATSDFMGDSNQPQHF. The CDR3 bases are TGTGCCACCAGTGATTTTATGGGCGATAGCAATCAGCCCCAGCATTTT.

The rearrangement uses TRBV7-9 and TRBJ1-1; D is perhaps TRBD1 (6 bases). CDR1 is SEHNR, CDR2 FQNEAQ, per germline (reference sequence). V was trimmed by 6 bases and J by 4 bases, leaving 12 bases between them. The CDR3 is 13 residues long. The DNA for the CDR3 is TGTGCCAGCAGTGGACAGTCGCGCACTGAAGCTTTCTTT. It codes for CASSGQSRTEAFF.